The 5 T cell receptor beta chains below come from one sample, sequenced in a study of cytomegalovirus exposure and HLA in healthy donors. Use of 60 Vbeta and 13 Jbeta primers characterized the PCR. Assay used: immunoSEQ multiplex PCR; TCRdb lists only in-frame clones, some missing. The data hold more than 95,000 clones, with around three quarters observed a single time. What was sequenced was PBMCs. These receptors all come from a woman aged 40 to 50 in good health and CMV-seropositive.

J is TRBJ2-5 and V is TRBV30; 7 bases map to TRBD1. The J call may be wrong; the DNA end is better matched by TRBJ2-7. CDR1 is GTSNPN, CDR2 SVGIG, per germline (reference sequence). The CDR3 spans 13 residues. In DNA, the CDR3 is TGTGCCTGGGCCCGACAGGGATTGGGCGAGCAGTACTTC. Translation gives CAWARQGLGEQYF.

J is TRBJ2-1 and V is TRBV7-9; D is unresolved. This CDR3 spans 15 amino acids. Per germline, CDR1 SEHNR and CDR2 FQNEAQ (reference sequence). Trimming shortened V by 5 bases and J by 4 bases, and 15 bases separated the two germline ends. This CDR3 is CASSPHGTGYNEQFF. The CDR3 DNA follows: TGTGCCAGCAGCCCCCACGGCACCGGGTACAATGAGCAGTTCTTC.

This clone was observed a handful of times. The rearrangement links TRBV11-2 to TRBJ2-2; unclear D gene. The germline V and J ends were trimmed by 9 bases and 0 bases, with 14 bases remaining between them. The germline gives CDR1 SGHAT, CDR2 FQNNGV. The CDR3 extends over 15 amino acids. The CDR3 region is CASSYGPTNTGELFF. CDR3 DNA sequence: TGTGCCAGTTCGTATGGCCCGACGAACACCGGGGAGCTGTTTTTT.

The chain carries TRBV6-1 and TRBJ1-3; unclear D gene. Per the germline V gene, CDR1 is MNHNS and CDR2 is SASEGT. Trimming took 3 bases from V and 2 from J, leaving 14 bases between them. This CDR3 is built from 16 residues. The CDR3 region has the DNA TGTGCCAGCAGTGACCATGGAGGATTGGCTGGAAACACCATATATTTT. Translated, it gives CASSDHGGLAGNTIYF.

The gene calls are TRBV28 and TRBJ2-6; D gene unclear. This CDR3 contains 12 residues. Trimming pared 1 base from V and 13 bases from J, leaving 8 bases between. CDR1 MDHEN and CDR2 SYDVKM come from the germline V gene. CDR3 in amino acids: CASSLYDSVLTF. The CDR3 DNA follows: TGTGCCAGCAGTTTATACGACTCGGTCCTGACTTTC.